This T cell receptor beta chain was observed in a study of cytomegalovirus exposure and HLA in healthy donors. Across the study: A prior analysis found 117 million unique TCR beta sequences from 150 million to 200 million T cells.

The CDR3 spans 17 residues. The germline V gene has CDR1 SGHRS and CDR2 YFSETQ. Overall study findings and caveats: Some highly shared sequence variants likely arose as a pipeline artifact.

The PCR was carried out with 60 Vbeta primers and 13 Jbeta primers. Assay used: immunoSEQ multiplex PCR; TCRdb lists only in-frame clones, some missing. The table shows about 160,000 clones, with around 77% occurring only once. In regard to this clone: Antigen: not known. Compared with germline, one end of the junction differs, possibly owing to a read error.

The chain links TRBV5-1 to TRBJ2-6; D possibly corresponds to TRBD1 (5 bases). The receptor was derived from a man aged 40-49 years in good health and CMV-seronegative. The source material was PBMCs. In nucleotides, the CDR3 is TGCGCCAGCAGCGCGTTTACACAGAGCTCTGGGGCCAACGGCCTGACTTTC. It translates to CASSAFTQSSGANGLTF.